There are a few counts of the clone carrying this T cell receptor (beta chain). The sample belongs to a study of T cells after yellow fever vaccination. The CDR3 contains 12 residues. With 6 bases removed from V and 4 bases from J, the gap between germline ends came to 10 bases. Looked up from germline, CDR1 is MNHEY and CDR2 is SVGAGI. TCRdb reanalysed the 5' RACE reads using MiXCR and keeps one entry per CDR3 protein. The profile shows hundreds of thousands of distinct CDR3 sequences, about 19% of them singletons. The sequence was collected from a man aged 30-40 years who received the YFV17D yellow fever vaccine. Sequencing was performed on PBMCs, taken 15 days after the yellow fever booster vaccination. V and J are TRBV6-5 and TRBJ2-7; D uncertain. This CDR3 is CASRNSLYEQYF. The DNA of the CDR3 is TGTGCCAGCAGAAACTCCCTATACGAGCAGTACTTC.